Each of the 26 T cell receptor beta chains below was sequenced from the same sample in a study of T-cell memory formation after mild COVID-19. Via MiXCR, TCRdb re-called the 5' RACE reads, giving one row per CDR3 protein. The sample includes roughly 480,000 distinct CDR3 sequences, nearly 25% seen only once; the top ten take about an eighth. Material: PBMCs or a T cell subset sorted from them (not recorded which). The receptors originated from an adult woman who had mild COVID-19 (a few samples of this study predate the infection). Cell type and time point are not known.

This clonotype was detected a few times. The CDR3 nucleotides read TGTGCCAGCAGCTCCGGGGGGGGGGTCACCGGGGAGCTGTTTTTT. It translates to CASSSGGGVTGELFF. J is TRBJ2-2 and V is TRBV12-3 or TRBV12-4; TRBD2 agrees at 8 bases. This CDR3 comprises 15 residues. V dropped 6 bases and J dropped 4; count of bases not matched to a gene: 7.

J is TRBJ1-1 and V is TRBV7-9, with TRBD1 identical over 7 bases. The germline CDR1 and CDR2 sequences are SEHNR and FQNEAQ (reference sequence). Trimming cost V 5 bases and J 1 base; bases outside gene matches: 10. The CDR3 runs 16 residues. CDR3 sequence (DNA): TGTGCCAGCAGCACACTGGACAGGACCCGGAACACTGAAGCTTTCTTT. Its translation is CASSTLDRTRNTEAFF. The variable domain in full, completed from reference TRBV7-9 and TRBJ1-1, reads DTGVSQNPRHKITKRGQNVTFRCDPISEHNRLYWYRQTLGQGPEFLTYFQNEAQLEKSRLLSDRFSAERPKGSFSTLEIQRTEQGDSAMYLCASSTLDRTRNTEAFFGQGTRLTVV.

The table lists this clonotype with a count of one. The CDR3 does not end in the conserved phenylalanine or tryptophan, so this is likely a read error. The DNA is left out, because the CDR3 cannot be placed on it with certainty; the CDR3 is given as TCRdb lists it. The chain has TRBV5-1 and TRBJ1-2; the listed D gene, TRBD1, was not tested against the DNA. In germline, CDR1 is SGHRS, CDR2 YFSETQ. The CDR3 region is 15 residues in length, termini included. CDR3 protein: CASSLRDREWNVPLK.

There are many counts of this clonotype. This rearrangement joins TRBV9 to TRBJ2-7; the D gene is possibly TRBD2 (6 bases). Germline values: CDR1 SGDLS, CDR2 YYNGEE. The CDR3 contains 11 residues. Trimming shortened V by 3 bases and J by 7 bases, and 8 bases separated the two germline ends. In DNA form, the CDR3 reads TGTGCCAGCAGCGCCGGGGGTGAGCAGTACTTC. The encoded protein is CASSAGGEQYF.

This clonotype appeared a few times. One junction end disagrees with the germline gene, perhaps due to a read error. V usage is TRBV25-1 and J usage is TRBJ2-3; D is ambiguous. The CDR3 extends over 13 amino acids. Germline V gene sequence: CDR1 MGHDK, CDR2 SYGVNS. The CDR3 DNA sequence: TGCCCTGCATCGGCAGGTTTCACAGATACGCAGTATTTT. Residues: CPASAGFTDTQYF.

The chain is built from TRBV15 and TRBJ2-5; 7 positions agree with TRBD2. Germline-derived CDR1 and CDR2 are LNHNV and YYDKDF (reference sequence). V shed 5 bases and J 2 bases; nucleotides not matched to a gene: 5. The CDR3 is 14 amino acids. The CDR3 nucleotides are TGTGCCACCAGCGGGGGAGGGGATCAAGAGACCCAGTACTTC. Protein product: CATSGGGDQETQYF. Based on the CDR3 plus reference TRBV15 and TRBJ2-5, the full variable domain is DAMVIQNPRYQVTQFGKPVTLSCSQTLNHNVMYWYQQKSSQAPKLLFHYYDKDFNNEADTPDNFQSRRPNTSFCFLDIRSPGLGDTAMYLCATSGGGDQETQYFGPGTRLLVL.

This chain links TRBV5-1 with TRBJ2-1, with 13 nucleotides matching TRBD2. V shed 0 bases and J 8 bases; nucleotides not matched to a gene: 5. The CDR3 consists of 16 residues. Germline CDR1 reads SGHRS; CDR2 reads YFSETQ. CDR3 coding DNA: TGCGCCAGCAGCTTGGCTACTAGCGGGAGGGTGGATGAGCAGTTCTTC. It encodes CASSLATSGRVDEQFF.

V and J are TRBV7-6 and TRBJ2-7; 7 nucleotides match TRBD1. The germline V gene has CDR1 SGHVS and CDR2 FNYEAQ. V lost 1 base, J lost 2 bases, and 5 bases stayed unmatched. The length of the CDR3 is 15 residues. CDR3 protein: CASSLGGGPTYEQYF. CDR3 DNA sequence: TGTGCCAGCAGCTTAGGAGGGGGCCCTACCTACGAGCAGTACTTC.

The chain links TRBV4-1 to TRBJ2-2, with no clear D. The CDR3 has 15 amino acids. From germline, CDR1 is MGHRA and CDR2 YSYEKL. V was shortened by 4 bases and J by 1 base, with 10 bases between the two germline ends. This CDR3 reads CASSRPDGNTGELFF. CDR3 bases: TGCGCCAGCAGCCGCCCGGACGGGAACACCGGGGAGCTGTTTTTT.

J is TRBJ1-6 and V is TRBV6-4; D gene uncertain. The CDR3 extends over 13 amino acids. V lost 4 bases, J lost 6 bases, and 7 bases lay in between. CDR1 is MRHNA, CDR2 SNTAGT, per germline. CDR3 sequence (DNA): TGTGCCAGCAGTGCACGGGGTAATTCACCCCTCCACTTT. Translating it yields CASSARGNSPLHF.

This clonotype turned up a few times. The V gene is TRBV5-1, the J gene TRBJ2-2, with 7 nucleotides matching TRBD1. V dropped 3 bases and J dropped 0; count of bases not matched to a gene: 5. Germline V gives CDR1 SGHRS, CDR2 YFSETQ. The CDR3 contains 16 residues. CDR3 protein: CASSSDQGANTGELFF. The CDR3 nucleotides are TGCGCCAGCAGCTCAGATCAGGGGGCGAACACCGGGGAGCTGTTTTTT. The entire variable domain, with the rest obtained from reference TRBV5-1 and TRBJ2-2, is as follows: KAGVTQTPRYLIKTRGQQVTLSCSPISGHRSVSWYQQTPGQGLQFLFEYFSETQRNKGNFPGRFSGRQFSNSRSEMNVSTLELGDSALYLCASSSDQGANTGELFFGEGSRLTVL.

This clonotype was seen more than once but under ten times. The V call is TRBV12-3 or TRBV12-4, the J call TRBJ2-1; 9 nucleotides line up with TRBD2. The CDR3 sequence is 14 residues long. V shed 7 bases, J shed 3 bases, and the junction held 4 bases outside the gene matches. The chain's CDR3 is CASIGTSIYNEQFF. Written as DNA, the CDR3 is TGTGCCAGCATAGGGACTAGCATCTACAATGAGCAGTTCTTC.

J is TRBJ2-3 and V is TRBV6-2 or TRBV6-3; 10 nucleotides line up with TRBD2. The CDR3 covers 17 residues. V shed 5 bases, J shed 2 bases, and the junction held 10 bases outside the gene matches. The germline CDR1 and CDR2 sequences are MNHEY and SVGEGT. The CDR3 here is CASSTRTSGFFTDTQYF. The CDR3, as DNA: TGTGCCAGCAGTACACGGACTAGCGGATTTTTCACAGATACGCAGTATTTT.

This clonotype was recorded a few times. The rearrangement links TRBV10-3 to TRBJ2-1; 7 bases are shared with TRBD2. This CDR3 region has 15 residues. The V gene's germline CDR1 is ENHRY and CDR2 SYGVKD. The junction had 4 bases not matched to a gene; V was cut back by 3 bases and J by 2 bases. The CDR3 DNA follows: TGTGCCATCAGTGATCGGGAGGCCCCCTACAATGAGCAGTTCTTC. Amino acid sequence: CAISDREAPYNEQFF.

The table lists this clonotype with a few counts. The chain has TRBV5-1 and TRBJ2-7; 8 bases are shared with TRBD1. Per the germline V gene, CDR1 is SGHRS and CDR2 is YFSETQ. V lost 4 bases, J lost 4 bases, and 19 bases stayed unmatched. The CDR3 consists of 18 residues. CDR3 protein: CASSIPREPQGAAYEQYF. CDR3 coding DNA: TGCGCCAGCAGCATCCCGAGAGAACCTCAGGGGGCGGCTTACGAGCAGTACTTC.

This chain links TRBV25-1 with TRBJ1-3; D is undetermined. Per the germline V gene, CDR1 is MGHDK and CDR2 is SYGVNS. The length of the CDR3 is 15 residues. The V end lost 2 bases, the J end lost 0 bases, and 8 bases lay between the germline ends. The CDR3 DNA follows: TGTGCCAGCAGTGAAGGACTGTTCTCTGGAAACACCATATATTTT. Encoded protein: CASSEGLFSGNTIYF.

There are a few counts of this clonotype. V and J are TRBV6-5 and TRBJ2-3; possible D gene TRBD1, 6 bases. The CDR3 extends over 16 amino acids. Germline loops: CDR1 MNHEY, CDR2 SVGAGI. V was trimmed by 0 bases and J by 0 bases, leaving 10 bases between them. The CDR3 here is CASSYSSGASTDTQYF. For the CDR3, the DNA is TGTGCCAGCAGTTACTCATCAGGGGCTAGCACAGATACGCAGTATTTT.

The CDR3 DNA sequence: TGTGCCAGCAGTGCCGGGACTAGCGGGGGTAGGCAGTTCTTC. Translation gives CASSAGTSGGRQFF. This chain uses TRBV27 with TRBJ2-1, with TRBD2 identical over 14 bases. Germline CDR1 MNHEY, CDR2 SMNVEV (reference sequence). The length of the CDR3 is 14 residues. Trimming took 5 bases from V and 12 from J; bases not matched to a gene: 6.

The CDR3 nucleotides are TGTGCCAGCAGCTTAGAGCGGGAGGGTCGAGAGACCCAGTACTTC. Its protein product is CASSLEREGRETQYF. The chain couples TRBV5-6 to TRBJ2-5; 10 nucleotides line up with TRBD2. This CDR3 region has 15 residues. Germline CDR1 and CDR2: SGHDT and YYEEEE. Germline trimming cut 2 bases from V and 4 bases from J; bases unmatched to any gene: 5.

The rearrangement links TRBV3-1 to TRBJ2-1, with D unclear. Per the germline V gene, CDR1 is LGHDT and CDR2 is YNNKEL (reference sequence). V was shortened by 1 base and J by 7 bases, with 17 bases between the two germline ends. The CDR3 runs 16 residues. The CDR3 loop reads CASSQGQWTPWNEQFF. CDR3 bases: TGTGCCAGCAGCCAAGGTCAGTGGACCCCGTGGAATGAGCAGTTCTTC.

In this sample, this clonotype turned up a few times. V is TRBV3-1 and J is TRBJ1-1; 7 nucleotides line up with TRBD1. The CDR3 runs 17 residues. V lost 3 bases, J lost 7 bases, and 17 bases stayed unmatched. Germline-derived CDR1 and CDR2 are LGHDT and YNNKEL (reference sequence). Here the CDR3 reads CASSHRVAGGKFSEAFF. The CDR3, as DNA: TGTGCCAGCAGCCACCGGGTGGCAGGGGGGAAATTTAGTGAAGCTTTCTTT.

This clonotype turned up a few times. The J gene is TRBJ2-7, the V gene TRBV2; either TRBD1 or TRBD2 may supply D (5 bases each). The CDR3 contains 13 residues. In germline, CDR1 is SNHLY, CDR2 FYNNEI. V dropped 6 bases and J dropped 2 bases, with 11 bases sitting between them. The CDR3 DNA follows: TGTGCCAGCAGGGGGACCTGGACCTACGAGCAGTACTTC. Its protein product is CASRGTWTYEQYF.

This CDR3 reads CASRSTGANNSPLHF. In nucleotides, the CDR3 is TGTGCCAGCAGGTCCACAGGGGCCAATAATTCACCCCTCCACTTT. The chain combines TRBV2 with TRBJ1-6; 7 nucleotides match TRBD1. CDR1 and CDR2 (germline): SNHLY, FYNNEI. Unmatched junction bases numbered 7, after V lost 6 bases and J lost 5 bases. The length of the CDR3 is 15 residues.

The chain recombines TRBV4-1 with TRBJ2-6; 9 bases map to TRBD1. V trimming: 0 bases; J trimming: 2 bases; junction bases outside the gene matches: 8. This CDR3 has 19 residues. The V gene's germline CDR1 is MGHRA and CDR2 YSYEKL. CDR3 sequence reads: CASSQDRGQGTAGANVLTF. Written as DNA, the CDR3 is TGCGCCAGCAGCCAAGATCGGGGACAGGGTACGGCTGGGGCCAACGTCCTGACTTTC.

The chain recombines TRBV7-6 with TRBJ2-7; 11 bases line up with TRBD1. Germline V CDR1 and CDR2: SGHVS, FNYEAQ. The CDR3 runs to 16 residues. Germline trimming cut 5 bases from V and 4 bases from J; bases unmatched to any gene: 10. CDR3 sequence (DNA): TGTGCCAGCAGCCTCGCCCGGACAGGGGGCGATTACGAGCAGTACTTC. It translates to CASSLARTGGDYEQYF. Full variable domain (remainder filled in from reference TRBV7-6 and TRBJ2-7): GAGVSQSPRYKVTKRGQDVALRCDPISGHVSLYWYRQALGQGPEFLTYFNYEAQQDKSGLPNDRFSAERPEGSISTLTIQRTEQRDSAMYRCASSLARTGGDYEQYFGPGTRLTVT.

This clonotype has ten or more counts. The chain's CDR3 is CASSLGIRAAETQYF. The CDR3, as DNA: TGCGCCAGCAGCCTGGGTATCAGGGCAGCGGAGACCCAGTACTTC. V usage is TRBV5-1 and J usage is TRBJ2-5; perhaps TRBD1 as D (5 bases). CDR3 length: 15 residues. The ends were cut back, 4 bases at V and 5 bases at J, with 18 bases in the middle. Looked up from germline, CDR1 is SGHRS and CDR2 is YFSETQ. Together with reference TRBV5-1 and TRBJ2-5, the CDR3 gives the full variable domain: KAGVTQTPRYLIKTRGQQVTLSCSPISGHRSVSWYQQTPGQGLQFLFEYFSETQRNKGNFPGRFSGRQFSNSRSEMNVSTLELGDSALYLCASSLGIRAAETQYFGPGTRLLVL.